This TCR beta chain was captured by sequencing in a study of blood T cell repertoires in COVID-19. Whole-study context: Cohort 3 recovered donors had two negative PCRs, clearance, or symptom resolution.

In regard to this clone: Its ends do not fully match the called genes, so a read error is possible.

From germline, CDR1 is DFQATT and CDR2 SNEGSKA (reference sequence). This CDR3 has 8 amino acids. Profiling relied on immunoSEQ multiplex PCR, and the TCRdb table lists in-frame clones only, not all of them. The repertoire includes under 150,000 clones, 84% of them detected once, and 3% to 4% sits in the top ten. The gene calls are TRBV20-1 and TRBJ1-2; D call uncertain. Specimen: PBMCs or T cells enriched from blood (not recorded which). This sequence was found in a man in his forties or fifties in a cohort exposed to, infected with or recovered from COVID-19 (not recorded which). CDR3 loop: CSARGVNF. The DNA of the CDR3 is TGCAGTGCTAGGGGAGTTAACTTC.